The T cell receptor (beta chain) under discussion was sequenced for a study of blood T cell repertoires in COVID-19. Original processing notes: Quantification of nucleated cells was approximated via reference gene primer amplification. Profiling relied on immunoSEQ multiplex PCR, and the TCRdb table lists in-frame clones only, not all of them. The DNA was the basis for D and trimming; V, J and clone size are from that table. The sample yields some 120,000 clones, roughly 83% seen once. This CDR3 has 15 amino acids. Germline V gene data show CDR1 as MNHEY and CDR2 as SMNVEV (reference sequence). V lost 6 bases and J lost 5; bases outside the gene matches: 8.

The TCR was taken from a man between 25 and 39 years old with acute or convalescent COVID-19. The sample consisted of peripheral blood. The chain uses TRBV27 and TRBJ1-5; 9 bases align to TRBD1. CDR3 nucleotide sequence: TGTGCCAGCAGAAGGACAGGGGCGGAGGATCAGCCCCAGCATTTT. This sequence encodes CASRRTGAEDQPQHF.